The 26 T cell receptor beta chains listed next were all sequenced from one sample in a study of T-cell memory formation after mild COVID-19. TCRdb redid the calling of the 5' RACE reads with MiXCR, one entry per CDR3 protein. The table includes roughly 610,000 distinct CDR3 sequences, 17% detected once. What was sequenced was PBMCs or a T cell subset sorted from them (not recorded which). These receptors originate from an adult woman who had mild COVID-19 (a few samples of this study predate the infection). Cell type and time point are not known.

The chain couples TRBV7-7 to TRBJ2-2, with D unresolved. This CDR3 is 13 amino acids long. Germline V gene sequence: CDR1 SSHAT, CDR2 FNYEAQ (reference sequence). Trimming stripped 0 bases from V and 6 bases from J, with 5 bases between. The DNA of the CDR3 is TGTGCCAGCAGCTTAGCCTCCTCCGGGGAGCTGTTTTTT. This encodes CASSLASSGELFF.

V and J are TRBV7-2 and TRBJ2-3; D uncertain. CDR3 length: 14 amino acids. Germline values: CDR1 SGHTA, CDR2 FQGNSA. Trimming removed 0 bases at V and 0 bases at J, with 4 bases between. CDR3 sequence (DNA): TGTGCCAGCAGCTTAGCAAAAAGCACAGATACGCAGTATTTT. This translates into CASSLAKSTDTQYF. The whole variable domain, remainder taken from reference TRBV7-2 and TRBJ2-3, is GAGVSQSPSNKVTEKGKDVELRCDPISGHTALYWYRQSLGQGLEFLIYFQGNSAPDKSGLPSDRFSAERTGGSVSTLTIQRTQQEDSAVYLCASSLAKSTDTQYFGPGTRLTVL.

This clonotype turned up a few times. The chain joins TRBV29-1 to TRBJ1-1; unclear D gene. The CDR3 length is 11 residues. The germline V gene encodes CDR1 SQVTM and CDR2 ANQGSEA. The V gene lost 5 bases and the J gene lost 2 bases, with 6 bases spanning the gap. CDR3 sequence (DNA): TGCAGCGTTCTGATAAACACTGAAGCTTTCTTT. As protein: CSVLINTEAFF. The full variable domain, with the rest looked up from reference TRBV29-1 and TRBJ1-1, is SAVISQKPSRDICQRGTSLTIQCQVDSQVTMMFWYRQQPGQSLTLIATANQGSEATYESGFVIDKFPISRPNLTFSTLTVSNMSPEDSSIYLCSVLINTEAFFGQGTRLTVV.

There are a few counts of this clonotype. The chain carries TRBV24-1 and TRBJ2-3, with D perhaps TRBD2 (6 bases). Trimming removed 4 bases at V and 9 bases at J, with 16 bases between. The CDR3 extends over 14 amino acids. Germline-derived CDR1 and CDR2 are KGHDR and SFDVKD. The CDR3 nucleotides are TGTGCCACCAGTGAACTCGGGAGCCCGTTGACGCAGTATTTT. Its protein is CATSELGSPLTQYF.

The chain recombines TRBV7-6 with TRBJ2-3, with D possibly matching TRBD2 (5 bases). Trimming took off 7 bases at V and 4 bases at J, with 21 bases between the two ends. CDR3 length equals 16 residues. Germline assignment: CDR1 SGHVS and CDR2 FNYEAQ. CDR3 amino acids: CASTLLTSGSADTQYF. CDR3 nucleotide sequence: TGTGCCAGCACCCTACTGACTTCGGGTAGCGCAGATACGCAGTATTTT.

This clonotype has just a few counts. The V call is TRBV7-9, the J call TRBJ2-2, with unresolved D. Germline loops: CDR1 SEHNR, CDR2 FQNEAQ (reference sequence). The germline V and J ends were trimmed by 3 bases and 1 base, with 9 bases remaining between them. The CDR3 runs to 15 residues. This chain's CDR3 is CASSLIFRNTGELFF. The DNA of the CDR3 is TGTGCCAGCAGCTTGATATTCAGGAACACCGGGGAGCTGTTTTTT.

V usage is TRBV19 and J usage is TRBJ1-1, with TRBD1 as a possible D gene (6 bases). Germline-derived CDR1 and CDR2 are LNHDA and SQIVND (reference sequence). This CDR3 region has 15 residues. V shed 1 base and J shed 3 bases, with 12 bases lying between them. Written as DNA, the CDR3 is TGTGCCAGTAGTATAGTGGCAGGGGCGGACACTGAAGCTTTCTTT. Its protein is CASSIVAGADTEAFF.

This clonotype was seen a single time. V gene TRBV7-2 combines with J gene TRBJ1-1; 7 nucleotides agree with TRBD1. Germline loops: CDR1 SGHTA, CDR2 FQGNSA. There are 13 residues in the CDR3. The J segment lost 10 bases and the V segment lost 0 bases, leaving 5 bases of the junction unmatched. Here the CDR3 reads CASSLAGRGRAFF. CDR3 coding DNA: TGTGCCAGCAGCTTAGCAGGAAGGGGGCGAGCTTTCTTT.

This rearrangement joins TRBV7-9 to TRBJ2-3; D ambiguous. V lost 6 bases to trimming and J lost 2 bases, with 6 bases between them. Germline V gene data show CDR1 as SEHNR and CDR2 as FQNEAQ (reference sequence). The CDR3 length is 12 residues. CDR3 amino acids: CASREFTDTQYF. The CDR3 bases are TGTGCCAGCAGGGAATTCACAGATACGCAGTATTTT.

This rearrangement joins TRBV10-3 to TRBJ2-2; 12 nucleotides match TRBD1. V was clipped by 6 bases and J by 6 bases; unmatched bases: 5. Germline assignment: CDR1 ENHRY and CDR2 SYGVKD. The CDR3 is 15 amino acids. The CDR3 DNA follows: TGTGCCATCAGACCGGGACAGGGGGCTCCCGGGGAGCTGTTTTTT. Translating gives CAIRPGQGAPGELFF.

The chain employs TRBV19 and TRBJ1-2, with D uncertain. V lost 1 base to trimming and J lost 3 bases, with 12 bases between them. The germline V gene encodes CDR1 LNHDA and CDR2 SQIVND (reference sequence). The CDR3 consists of 15 residues. CDR3 region: CASSIGSAEYYGYTF. The CDR3 DNA is TGTGCCAGTAGTATAGGGTCAGCCGAATACTATGGCTACACCTTC.

The rearrangement links TRBV7-2 to TRBJ1-5, with 7 bases matching TRBD1. Germline CDR1 and CDR2: SGHTA and FQGNSA. The CDR3 is made up of 16 amino acids. J was trimmed by 4 bases and V by 4 bases; bases with no gene match: 10. CDR3 DNA sequence: TGTGCCAGCAGCTCACGACAGGGAGGTCGGAATCAGCCCCAGCATTTT. Amino acids: CASSSRQGGRNQPQHF.

The CDR3 reads CASSLEAEGSPLHF. Here the CDR3 DNA reads TGCGCCAGCAGCTTGGAGGCGGAAGGGTCACCCCTCCACTTT. This rearrangement joins TRBV5-1 to TRBJ1-6; D is unclear. Per germline, CDR1 SGHRS and CDR2 YFSETQ. This CDR3 is 14 amino acids long. Trimming removed 0 bases from V and 10 bases from J, with 11 bases in between.

This clonotype was seen ten or more times. This rearrangement joins TRBV29-1 to TRBJ2-7; 7 bases are a match to TRBD1. CDR3 length equals 14 residues. In germline, CDR1 is SQVTM, CDR2 ANQGSEA. The ends lost 6 bases at V and 2 bases at J; junction bases unmatched: 10. DNA of the CDR3: TGCAGCGTCAAACAATCCGGGACAGCCTACGAGCAGTACTTC. This gives the protein CSVKQSGTAYEQYF.

This clonotype was counted a few times. The CDR3 loop is CASTSLLADNNEQFF. The DNA for the CDR3 is TGCGCCAGCACCTCCTTGTTGGCAGATAACAATGAGCAGTTCTTC. The chain joins TRBV5-1 to TRBJ2-1; D unclear. This CDR3 region has 15 residues. Trimming removed 6 bases at V and 5 bases at J, with 18 bases between. CDR1 SGHRS and CDR2 YFSETQ come from the germline V gene.

This clonotype has a handful of counts. The rearrangement links TRBV7-9 to TRBJ2-6; no clear D gene. From germline, CDR1 is SEHNR and CDR2 FQNEAQ (reference sequence). The CDR3 consists of 17 residues. The V and J ends lost 2 bases and 0 bases respectively, with 11 bases between them. In DNA, the CDR3 is TGTGCCAGCAGCTTAAGGGCTACCAGCTCTGGGGCCAACGTCCTGACTTTC. This gives the protein CASSLRATSSGANVLTF.

The chain links TRBV30 to TRBJ2-1, with 10 bases fitting TRBD2. The J segment lost 9 bases and the V segment lost 5 bases, leaving 7 bases of the junction unmatched. The CDR3 loop spans 13 amino acids. Germline values: CDR1 GTSNPN, CDR2 SVGIG (reference sequence). The CDR3 sequence: CAWGLAVPGEQFF. Written as DNA, the CDR3 is TGTGCCTGGGGACTAGCGGTCCCTGGTGAGCAGTTCTTC.

The J gene is TRBJ2-7, the V gene TRBV18; either TRBD1 or TRBD2 may fit D (6 bases each). V was clipped by 6 bases and J by 4 bases, with 22 bases between them. The germline CDR1 and CDR2 sequences are KGHSH and LQKENI. The CDR3 runs to 16 residues. CDR3 in amino acids: CASSSTTWGASYEQYF. DNA for the CDR3: TGTGCCAGCTCGTCCACCACATGGGGGGCGTCATACGAGCAGTACTTC.

This clonotype was seen more than once but under ten times. The rearrangement uses TRBV24-1 and TRBJ1-5, with unresolved D. There are 13 residues in the CDR3. CDR1 KGHDR and CDR2 SFDVKD come from the germline V gene. V lost 6 bases and J lost 5, with 10 bases in between. CDR3 sequence (DNA): TGTGCCACCAGTAGGGATCAATATCAGCCCCAGCATTTT. The encoded protein is CATSRDQYQPQHF.

This clonotype appeared a single time. The chain recombines TRBV7-3 with TRBJ2-7; a weak D match, TRBD1 (6 bases). CDR1 SGHTA and CDR2 FQGTGA come from the germline V gene. CDR3 length: 13 amino acids. V was shortened by 3 bases and J by 5 bases, with 11 bases between the two germline ends. The CDR3 sequence: CASSFPGQHEQYF. The CDR3 nucleotides are TGTGCCAGCAGCTTCCCCGGACAGCACGAGCAGTACTTC.

This clonotype came up once. V usage is TRBV25-1 and J usage is TRBJ1-2, with a possible D match to TRBD1 (5 bases). Trimming took 3 bases from V and 8 from J, leaving 13 bases between them. Per germline, CDR1 MGHDK and CDR2 SYGVNS. The CDR3 sequence is 13 residues long. The CDR3 spells CASSDFGTGGYTF. The CDR3, as DNA: TGTGCCAGCAGTGACTTCGGGACGGGCGGCTACACCTTC.

This clonotype turned up a few times. The chain employs TRBV4-1 and TRBJ2-3, with D perhaps matching TRBD2 (6 bases). V lost 8 bases and J lost 5, with 20 bases in between. This CDR3 spans 15 amino acids. Germline V gene sequence: CDR1 MGHRA, CDR2 YSYEKL. The chain's CDR3 is CASQRDFLRRDTQYF. CDR3 DNA: TGCGCCAGCCAACGGGACTTTCTCCGAAGAGATACGCAGTATTTT.

This CDR3 reads CASSFTGDGNYGYTF. In DNA, the CDR3 is TGTGCCAGCAGTTTTACCGGAGACGGGAACTATGGCTACACCTTC. The gene calls are TRBV27 and TRBJ1-2; no firm D call. Germline CDR1 and CDR2: MNHEY and SMNVEV (reference sequence). This CDR3 comprises 15 residues. Trimming pared 3 bases from V and 2 bases from J, leaving 13 bases between.

The J gene is TRBJ1-1, the V gene TRBV19; a weak D match, TRBD1 (5 bases). The germline V and J ends were trimmed by 8 bases and 6 bases, with 16 bases remaining between them. The length of the CDR3 is 13 residues. Germline V lookup: CDR1 LNHDA, CDR2 SQIVND (reference sequence). The CDR3: CASALGGGSEAFF. In nucleotides, the CDR3 is TGTGCCAGTGCCCTTGGGGGAGGCTCTGAAGCTTTCTTT.

This clonotype was counted a few times. The chain joins TRBV12-3 or TRBV12-4 to TRBJ2-7, with 9 bases that match TRBD1. CDR3 length: 16 amino acids. V dropped 3 bases and J dropped 5; count of bases not matched to a gene: 11. CDR3 sequence (DNA): TGTGCCAGCAGTTTCGCGCCCGGGACAGGGCGTAACGAGCAGTACTTC. Its protein is CASSFAPGTGRNEQYF.

The chain employs TRBV20-1 and TRBJ1-1, with D possibly matching TRBD1 (6 bases). This CDR3 is 13 amino acids long. The germline gives CDR1 DFQATT, CDR2 SNEGSKA (reference sequence). The ends were cut back, 5 bases at V and 1 base at J, with 11 bases in the middle. For the CDR3, the DNA is TGCAGTGCTCATCGCAGGGGGAACACTGAAGCTTTCTTT. This codes for CSAHRRGNTEAFF.